Following are 9 T cell receptor beta chains from one sample sequenced in a study of beta chain features in type 1 diabetes. Expressed TCRB transcripts got sequenced, as all isolated RNA was reverse transcribed. Profiled with immunoSEQ multiplex PCR; TCRdb holds only in-frame clones, not every one. The repertoire has a few hundred thousand clones, about 25% of them found once; the top ten carry roughly 4%. The sample consisted of central memory CD4+ T cells from blood. All receptors derive from a young man in good health.

The rearrangement uses TRBV6-6 and TRBJ2-1; no clear D. CDR1 is MNHNY, CDR2 SVGAGI, per germline (reference sequence). With 2 bases removed from V and 2 bases from J, the gap between germline ends came to 10 bases. This CDR3 is 15 amino acids long. The CDR3, as DNA: TGTGCCAGCAGTTACCATTGGCCGGCCTACAATGAGCAGTTCTTC. This sequence encodes CASSYHWPAYNEQFF.

This chain connects TRBV6-1 to TRBJ2-1; perhaps TRBD1 as D (6 bases). Germline values: CDR1 MNHNS, CDR2 SASEGT. Trimming cost V 8 bases and J 8 bases, with 10 bases left between them. The CDR3 loop spans 11 amino acids. CDR3 sequence: CASDRLDEQFF. The CDR3 DNA follows: TGTGCCAGCGACAGGCTCGATGAGCAGTTCTTC.

The chain recombines TRBV7-2 with TRBJ2-1, with no clear D. The length of the CDR3 is 14 residues. With 2 bases removed from V and 5 bases from J, the gap between germline ends came to 10 bases. Germline loops: CDR1 SGHTA, CDR2 FQGNSA. The CDR3 DNA follows: TGTGCCAGCAGCTTAAATCGGCACAACAATGAGCAGTTCTTC. Its translation: CASSLNRHNNEQFF.

This clone was picked up a small number of times. This chain uses TRBV6-1 with TRBJ1-2; possible D gene TRBD1, 5 bases. Trimming shortened V by 4 bases and J by 8 bases, and 20 bases separated the two germline ends. Germline V lookup: CDR1 MNHNS, CDR2 SASEGT. The CDR3 extends over 15 amino acids. CDR3 nucleotides: TGTGCCAGCAGTGTTACTTTGACAGCCCCAAACGGCTACACCTTC. Translated, it gives CASSVTLTAPNGYTF.

This clone was counted between two and nine times. The rearrangement links TRBV9 to TRBJ2-1; D not certain. The CDR3 is 12 residues long. Germline CDR1 reads SGDLS; CDR2 reads YYNGEE. V gave up 4 bases and J gave up 5 bases, with 7 bases separating them. The CDR3 loop is CASSKQNNEQFF. The CDR3 coding sequence is TGTGCCAGCAGCAAACAAAACAATGAGCAGTTCTTC. The variable domain in full, completed from reference TRBV9 and TRBJ2-1, reads DSGVTQTPKHLITATGQRVTLRCSPRSGDLSVYWYQQSLDQGLQFLIQYYNGEERAKGNILERFSAQQFPDLHSELNLSSLELGDSALYFCASSKQNNEQFFGPGTRLTVL.

For this clone: Additional DNA sequences in this sample encode the identical CDR3. The chain joins TRBV29-1 to TRBJ1-1; D possibly corresponds to TRBD1 (6 bases). The CDR3 runs to 12 residues. Trimming cost V 5 bases and J 1 base, with 8 bases left between them. The V gene's germline CDR1 is SQVTM and CDR2 ANQGSEA. The CDR3 sequence: CSVKGGNTEAFF. The CDR3 bases are TGCAGCGTTAAAGGGGGGAACACTGAAGCTTTCTTT.

This clone showed up many times. Other DNA sequences in this specimen translate into the identical CDR3. The gene calls are TRBV7-9 and TRBJ2-1, with 10 bases identical to TRBD2. Germline lookup yields CDR1 SEHNR and CDR2 FQNEAQ (reference sequence). Germline trimming cut 2 bases from V and 5 bases from J; bases unmatched to any gene: 3. The CDR3 loop spans 15 amino acids. The CDR3 coding sequence is TGTGCCAGCAGCTTATGGACTAGCGGTAACAATGAGCAGTTCTTC. It encodes CASSLWTSGNNEQFF.

The rearrangement joins TRBV14 to TRBJ2-1; D remains ambiguous. There are 14 residues in the CDR3. Germline V CDR1 and CDR2: SGHDN, FVKESK. The V gene lost 2 bases and the J gene lost 9 bases, with 14 bases spanning the gap. CDR3 region: CASSQLGRSPEQFF. DNA of the CDR3: TGTGCCAGCAGCCAACTAGGACGGAGTCCTGAGCAGTTCTTC.

The chain carries TRBV18 and TRBJ2-3; D is unresolved. V shed 0 bases and J shed 4 bases, with 5 bases lying between them. Germline V gene sequence: CDR1 KGHSH, CDR2 LQKENI. CDR3 length: 13 residues. The CDR3 DNA follows: TGTGCCAGCTCACCACCTATGGCAGATACGCAGTATTTT. Residues: CASSPPMADTQYF.